Sequencing of this TCR beta chain was carried out in a study of T-cell reconstitution after alpha-beta-depleted transplantation in children. Regarding the study as a whole: It was surviving recipient T cells and thymic progenitors that gave some patients high TCRbeta diversity at day 60. One year post-transplant, T-cell counts and diversity were largely derived from T cells produced anew. Several hundred rapidly expanded clones from non-depleted graft cells reportedly supplied alpha-beta T cells about two months post-transplant.

The germline gives CDR1 SQVTM, CDR2 ANQGSEA. The CDR3 contains 14 residues. The germline V and J ends were trimmed by 2 bases and 5 bases, with 15 bases remaining between them. At least ten counts were recorded for this clonotype. Antigen: not known. During its preparation, the TCRbeta library received unique molecular identifiers. TCRdb reprocessed the PCR reads via MiXCR and lists one record per CDR3 protein. The sample includes hundreds of thousands of distinct CDR3 sequences, roughly a tenth of them seen just once. The sequence derives from a child under 10 years old with inherited bone marrow failure, due to receive a stem cell transplant. This chain joins TRBV29-1 and TRBJ1-2; D not certain. The sequenced sample was PBMCs, obtained before TCRalphabeta/CD19-depleted stem cell transplant. The CDR3: CSVEKFNRPYGYTF. The CDR3 nucleotides read TGCAGCGTTGAAAAGTTTAACAGACCTTATGGCTACACCTTC.